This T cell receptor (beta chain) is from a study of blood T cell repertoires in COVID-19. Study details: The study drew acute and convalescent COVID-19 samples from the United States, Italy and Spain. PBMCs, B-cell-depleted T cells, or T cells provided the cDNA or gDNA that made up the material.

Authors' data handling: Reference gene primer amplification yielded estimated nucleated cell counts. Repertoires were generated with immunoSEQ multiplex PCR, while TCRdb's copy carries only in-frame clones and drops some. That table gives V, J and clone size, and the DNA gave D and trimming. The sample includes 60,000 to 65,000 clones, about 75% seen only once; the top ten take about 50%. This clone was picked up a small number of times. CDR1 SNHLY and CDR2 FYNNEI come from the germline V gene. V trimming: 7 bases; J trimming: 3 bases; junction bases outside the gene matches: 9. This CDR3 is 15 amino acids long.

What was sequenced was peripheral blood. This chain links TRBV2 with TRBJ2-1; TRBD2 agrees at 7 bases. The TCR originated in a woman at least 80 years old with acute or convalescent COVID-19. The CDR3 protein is CASIGRELLYNEQFF. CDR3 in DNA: TGTGCCAGCATCGGGCGGGAGCTTCTCTACAATGAGCAGTTCTTC.